This T cell receptor (beta chain) derives from a study of blood T cell repertoires in COVID-19. In the study overall: PBMCs, B-cell-depleted T cells, or T cells provided the cDNA or gDNA that made up the material.

The length of the CDR3 is 15 residues. V lost 5 bases and J 1 base, leaving 14 bases between the germline ends. From germline, CDR1 is LNHNV and CDR2 YYDKDF (reference sequence). TCRdb's table, derived via immunoSEQ multiplex PCR, lists solely in-frame clones and lacks some. The data show roughly 40,000 clones, 86% seen once. The sequenced sample was peripheral blood. J is TRBJ2-5 and V is TRBV15; possibly TRBD1 for D (6 bases). The TCR sequence derives from a man aged 45 to 65 in a cohort sampled during active COVID-19. This CDR3 reads CATSLPGTIQETQYF. The CDR3 DNA reads TGTGCCACCAGCCTTCCCGGGACAATCCAAGAGACCCAGTACTTC.